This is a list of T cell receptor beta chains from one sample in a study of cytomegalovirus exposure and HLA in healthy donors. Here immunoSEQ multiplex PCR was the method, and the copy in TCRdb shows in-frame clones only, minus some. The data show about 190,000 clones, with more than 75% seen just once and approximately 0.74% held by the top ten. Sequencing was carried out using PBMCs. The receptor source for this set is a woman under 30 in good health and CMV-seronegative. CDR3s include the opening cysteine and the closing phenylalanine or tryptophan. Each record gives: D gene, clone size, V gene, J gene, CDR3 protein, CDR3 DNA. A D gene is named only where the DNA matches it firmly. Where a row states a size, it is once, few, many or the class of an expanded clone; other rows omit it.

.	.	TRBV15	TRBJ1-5	CATSRGQSNQPQHF	TGTGCCACCAGCAGAGGCCAGAGCAATCAGCCCCAGCATTTT
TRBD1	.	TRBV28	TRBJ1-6	CASRHTGAGSPLHF	TGTGCCAGCAGACATACAGGGGCAGGTTCACCCCTCCACTTT
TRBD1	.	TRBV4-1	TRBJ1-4	CASSKDRGEKLFF	TGCGCCAGCAGCAAGGACAGGGGTGAAAAACTGTTTTTT
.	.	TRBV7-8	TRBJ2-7	CASSFKTLYSYEQYF	TGTGCCAGCAGCTTTAAGACATTATACTCCTACGAGCAGTACTTC
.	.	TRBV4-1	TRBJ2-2	CASSQVSKGVKSQLGELFF	TGCGCCAGCAGCCAAGTCTCCAAAGGGGTAAAGTCACAACTCGGGGAGCTGTTTTTT
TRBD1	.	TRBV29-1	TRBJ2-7	CSALPGQLNRRPYEQYF	TGCAGCGCCCTACCGGGACAGCTTAACAGGCGCCCCTACGAGCAGTACTTC
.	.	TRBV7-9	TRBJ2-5	CASSQTSSETQYF	TGTGCCAGCAGCCAGACTAGTTCCGAGACCCAGTACTTC
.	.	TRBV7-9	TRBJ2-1	CATSQLAAPNEQFF	TGTGCCACCTCCCAGCTAGCAGCCCCCAATGAGCAGTTCTTC
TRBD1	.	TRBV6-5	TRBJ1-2	CASSLGQGGYGYTF	TGTGCCAGCAGTTTGGGACAGGGAGGGTATGGCTACACCTTC
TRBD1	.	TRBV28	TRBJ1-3	CASSPGTAFNTIYF	TGTGCCAGCAGCCCTGGGACAGCTTTTAACACCATATATTTT
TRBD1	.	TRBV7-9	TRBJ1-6	CASSLVADRVWNSPLHF	TGTGCCAGCAGCTTAGTCGCCGACAGGGTTTGGAATTCACCCCTCCACTTT
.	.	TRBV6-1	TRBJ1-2	CASSTSGTYYGYTF	TGTGCCAGCAGTACCTCCGGGACATACTATGGCTACACCTTC
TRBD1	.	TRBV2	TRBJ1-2	CASSPDRATGYGYTF	TGTGCCAGCAGCCCGGACAGGGCCACAGGGTATGGCTACACCTTC
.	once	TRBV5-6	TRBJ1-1	CASSLAGSPRMNTEAFF	TGTGCCAGCAGCTTGGCAGGCAGTCCACGAATGAACACTGAAGCTTTCTTT
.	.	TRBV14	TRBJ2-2	CASSQVAGINTGELFF	TGTGCCAGCAGCCAAGTCGCAGGGATAAACACCGGGGAGCTGTTTTTT
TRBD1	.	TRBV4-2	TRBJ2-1	CASSQFYPGQGSAEQFF	TGTGCCAGCAGCCAATTCTATCCGGGACAGGGGTCGGCGGAGCAGTTCTTC
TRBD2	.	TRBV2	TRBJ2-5	CASRVGTSGRWETQYF	TGTGCCAGCAGAGTCGGGACTAGCGGGAGGTGGGAGACCCAGTACTTC
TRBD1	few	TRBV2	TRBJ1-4	CASGRTGGSNEKLFF	TGTGCCAGCGGTAGGACAGGGGGTTCCAATGAAAAACTGTTTTTT
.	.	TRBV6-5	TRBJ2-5	CASSPGDLQETQYF	TGTGCCAGCAGTCCTGGGGACTTGCAAGAGACCCAGTACTTC
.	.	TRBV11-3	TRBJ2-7	CASSSSPAGEQYF	TGTGCCAGCAGCTCGTCTCCAGCGGGCGAGCAGTACTTC
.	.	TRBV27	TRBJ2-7	CASSSGASYEQYF	TGTGCCAGCAGCTCCGGTGCCTCCTACGAGCAGTACTTC
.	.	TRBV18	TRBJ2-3	CASSPGGRSTDTQYF	TGTGCCAGCTCACCTGGCGGCCGAAGCACAGATACGCAGTATTTT
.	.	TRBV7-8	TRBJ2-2	CASSLRFTGSGELFF	TGTGCCAGCAGCTTACGGTTCACAGGGTCCGGGGAGCTGTTTTTT
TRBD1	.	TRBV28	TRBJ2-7	CASSSTGARYEQYF	TGTGCCAGCAGTTCGACAGGGGCTCGATACGAGCAGTACTTC
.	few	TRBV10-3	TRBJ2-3	CAISGNTDTQYF	TGTGCCATCAGTGGTAACACAGATACGCAGTATTTT
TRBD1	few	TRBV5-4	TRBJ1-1	CASSLDRGNTEAFF	TGTGCCAGCAGCCTAGACAGGGGGAACACTGAAGCTTTCTTT
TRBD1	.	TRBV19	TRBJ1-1	CASTKRQGVTEAFF	TGTGCCAGTACAAAAAGACAGGGCGTCACTGAAGCTTTCTTT
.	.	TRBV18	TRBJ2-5	CASAAGQQETQYF	TGTGCCAGCGCCGCGGGACAGCAAGAGACCCAGTACTTC
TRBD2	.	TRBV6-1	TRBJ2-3	CASSGKGLAASTDTQYF	TGTGCCAGCAGTGGAAAGGGACTAGCGGCCAGCACAGATACGCAGTATTTT
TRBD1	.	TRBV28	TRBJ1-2	CASRLGGPYGYTF	TGTGCCAGCCGTCTAGGGGGCCCCTATGGCTACACCTTC
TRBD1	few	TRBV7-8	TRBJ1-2	CASSAQGANYGYTF	TGTGCCAGCAGCGCTCAGGGGGCGAACTATGGCTACACCTTC
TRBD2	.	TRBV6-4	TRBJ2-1	CASRSEAGSSYNEQFF	TGTGCCAGCAGATCCGAAGCGGGAAGCTCCTACAATGAGCAGTTCTTC
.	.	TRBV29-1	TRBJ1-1	CSVRVMNTEAFF	TGCAGCGTTAGAGTAATGAACACTGAAGCTTTCTTT
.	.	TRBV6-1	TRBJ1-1	CASSDQSGGNTEAFF	TGTGCCAGCAGTGACCAGAGCGGGGGGAACACTGAAGCTTTCTTT
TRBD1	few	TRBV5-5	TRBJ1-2	CASSLVIWDRGQPPYGYTF	TGTGCCAGCAGCTTAGTTATCTGGGACAGGGGCCAGCCCCCGTATGGCTACACCTTC
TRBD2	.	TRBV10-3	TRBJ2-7	CAISVGTSPSYEQYF	TGTGCCATCAGCGTGGGGACTAGCCCCTCCTACGAGCAGTACTTC
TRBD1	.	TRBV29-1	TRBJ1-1	CSVEVGSYRGTEAFF	TGCAGCGTTGAAGTCGGTTCGTACAGGGGTACTGAAGCTTTCTTT
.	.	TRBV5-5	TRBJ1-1	CASSLGHFEAFF	TGTGCCAGCAGCTTGGGGCATTTTGAAGCTTTCTTT
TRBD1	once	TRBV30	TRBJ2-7	CAWTRDRGTYEQYF	TGTGCCTGGACTCGGGACAGGGGAACCTACGAGCAGTACTTC
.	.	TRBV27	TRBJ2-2	CASSPTWSGELFF	TGTGCCAGCAGCCCAACTTGGTCCGGGGAGCTGTTTTTT
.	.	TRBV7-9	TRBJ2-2	CASSPRGTGELFF	TGTGCCAGCAGCCCTCGGGGCACCGGGGAGCTGTTTTTT
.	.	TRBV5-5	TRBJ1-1	CASSLSPQGMNTEAFF	TGTGCCAGCAGCTTGTCCCCACAGGGCATGAACACTGAAGCTTTCTTT
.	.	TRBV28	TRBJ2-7	CASSSGTGSVHEQYF	TGTGCCAGCAGCTCCGGAACAGGGTCGGTCCACGAGCAGTACTTC
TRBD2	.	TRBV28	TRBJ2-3	CASSLPGLAGEDTQYF	TGTGCCAGCAGTTTACCGGGACTAGCGGGAGAAGATACGCAGTATTTT
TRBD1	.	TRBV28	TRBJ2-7	CASSFPLGQGGYEQYF	TGTGCCAGCAGTTTCCCCCTCGGACAGGGGGGATACGAGCAGTACTTC
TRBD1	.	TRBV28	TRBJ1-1	CASSLETGLGDTEAFF	TGTGCCAGCAGTTTGGAGACAGGGTTAGGGGACACTGAAGCTTTCTTT
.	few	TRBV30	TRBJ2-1	CAWRLRLEQFF	TGTGCCTGGAGACTCCGCCTCGAGCAGTTCTTC
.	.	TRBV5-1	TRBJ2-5	CASSSAGAQETQYF	TGCGCCAGCAGCTCGGCAGGTGCGCAAGAGACCCAGTACTTC
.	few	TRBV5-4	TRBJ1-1	CASARGNTEAFF	TGTGCCAGCGCCAGGGGGAACACTGAAGCTTTCTTT
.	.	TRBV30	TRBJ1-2	CAWSDASAGNYGYTF	TGTGCCTGGAGTGATGCCTCTGCAGGGAACTATGGCTACACCTTC
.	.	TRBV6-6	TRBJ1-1	CASNPAGNENTEAFF	TGTGCCAGCAACCCAGCCGGGAATGAGAACACTGAAGCTTTCTTT
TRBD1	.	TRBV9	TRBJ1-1	CASSGGQGDEAFF	TGTGCCAGCAGCGGCGGACAGGGGGATGAAGCTTTCTTT
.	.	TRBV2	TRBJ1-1	CASSDRALMNTEAFF	TGTGCCAGCAGTGACAGGGCGCTTATGAACACTGAAGCTTTCTTT
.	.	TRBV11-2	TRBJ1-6	CASSQNTGISPLHF	TGTGCCAGCAGCCAAAATACAGGGATTTCACCCCTCCACTTT
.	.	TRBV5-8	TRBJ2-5	CASSFGGVGEQYF	TGTGCCAGCAGCTTTGGAGGGGTCGGAGAGCAGTACTTC
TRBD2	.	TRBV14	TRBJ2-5	CASSQGLAGWTQYF	TGTGCCAGCAGCCAAGGACTAGCGGGGTGGACCCAGTACTTC
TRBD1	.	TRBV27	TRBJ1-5	CASSRGTGGHQPQHF	TGTGCCAGCAGTAGGGGGACAGGAGGCCATCAGCCCCAGCATTTT
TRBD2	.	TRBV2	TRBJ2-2	CASSVWGGANTGELFF	TGTGCCAGCAGTGTTTGGGGGGGGGCGAACACCGGGGAGCTGTTTTTT